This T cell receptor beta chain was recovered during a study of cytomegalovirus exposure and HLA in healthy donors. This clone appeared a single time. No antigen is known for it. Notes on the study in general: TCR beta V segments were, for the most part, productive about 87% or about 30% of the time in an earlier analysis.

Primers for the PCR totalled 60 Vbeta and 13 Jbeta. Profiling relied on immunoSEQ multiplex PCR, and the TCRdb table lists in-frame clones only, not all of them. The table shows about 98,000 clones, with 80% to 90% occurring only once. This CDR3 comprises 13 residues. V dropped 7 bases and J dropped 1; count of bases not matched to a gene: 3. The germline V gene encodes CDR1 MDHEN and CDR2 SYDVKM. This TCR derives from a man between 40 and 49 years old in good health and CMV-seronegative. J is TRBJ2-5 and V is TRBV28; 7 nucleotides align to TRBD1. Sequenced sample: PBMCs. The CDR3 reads CASKDRSQETQYF. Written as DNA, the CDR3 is TGTGCCAGCAAGGACAGGTCCCAAGAGACCCAGTACTTC.